Below, 21 T cell receptor beta chains from the same sample are listed, as sequenced in a study of T-cell reconstitution after alpha-beta-depleted transplantation in children. Unique molecular identifiers were used in preparing the TCRbeta library. TCRdb fed the PCR reads into MiXCR, producing one record per CDR3 protein. The sample yields a few hundred thousand distinct CDR3 sequences, 18% seen once. Material: PBMCs from the stem cell graft donor, obtained from the stem cell graft. The origin of the receptors is a human donor who donated a stem cell graft to a child with acute lymphoblastic leukemia.

This clonotype has a handful of counts. This chain links TRBV5-6 with TRBJ2-7, with D perhaps matching TRBD1 (6 bases). Germline V CDR1 and CDR2: SGHDT, YYEEEE. V dropped 1 base and J dropped 6 bases, with 11 bases sitting between them. This CDR3 has 13 amino acids. The CDR3 DNA sequence: TGTGCCAGCAGCTTGACAGGGATTGGCGAGCAGTACTTC. This gives the protein CASSLTGIGEQYF. The whole variable domain, remainder taken from reference TRBV5-6 and TRBJ2-7, is DAGVTQSPTHLIKTRGQQVTLRCSPKSGHDTVSWYQQALGQGPQFIFQYYEEEERQRGNFPDRFSGHQFPNYSSELNVNALLLGDSALYLCASSLTGIGEQYFGPGTRLTVT.

The gene calls are TRBV5-6 and TRBJ2-3, with 10 bases that match TRBD1. The trim removed 4 bases at V and 7 bases at J, leaving 6 bases unmatched. CDR3 length: 14 residues. CDR1 is SGHDT and CDR2 is YYEEEE in the germline V gene. The CDR3 protein is CASSPRTGGNTQYF. Here the CDR3 DNA reads TGTGCCAGCAGCCCCCGGACAGGGGGAAATACGCAGTATTTT.

In its sample, this clonotype was seen once. The CDR3 region is CSAREGGGVFF. In DNA form, the CDR3 reads TGCAGTGCTAGAGAAGGAGGGGGGGTATTCTTC. The chain joins TRBV20-1 to TRBJ2-1, with D possibly TRBD2 on 7 matching bases. Trimming cost V 0 bases and J 16 bases, with 13 bases left between them. The CDR3 loop spans 11 amino acids. The germline V gene encodes CDR1 DFQATT and CDR2 SNEGSKA (reference sequence).

The table lists this clonotype with a few counts. The rearrangement joins TRBV29-1 to TRBJ2-1; D may be TRBD2 (6 bases). V shed 3 bases and J shed 0 bases, with 18 bases lying between them. The CDR3 has 17 amino acids. Germline assignment: CDR1 SQVTM and CDR2 ANQGSEA. The CDR3, as DNA: TGCAGCGTTGAGGTCGTCCGGACTACGAGCTCCTACAATGAGCAGTTCTTC. Translation gives CSVEVVRTTSSYNEQFF.

This chain uses TRBV9 with TRBJ2-5; D remains unclear. The CDR3 covers 15 residues. V was trimmed by 5 bases and J by 1 base, leaving 15 bases between them. The germline CDR1 and CDR2 sequences are SGDLS and YYNGEE. CDR3 region: CASSTYWLPQETQYF. As DNA, the CDR3 is TGTGCCAGCAGTACGTACTGGCTCCCCCAAGAGACCCAGTACTTC.

This chain connects TRBV5-1 to TRBJ2-3, with D unresolved. With 0 bases removed from V and 2 bases from J, the gap between germline ends came to 10 bases. Germline CDR1 reads SGHRS; CDR2 reads YFSETQ. The CDR3 loop spans 15 amino acids. The CDR3 DNA sequence: TGCGCCAGCAGCTTGGAGAAGGGCCCCACAGATACGCAGTATTTT. Residues: CASSLEKGPTDTQYF.

The V call is TRBV7-9, the J call TRBJ2-7; D gene uncertain. Germline CDR1 is SEHNR and CDR2 is FQNEAQ (reference sequence). V was pared by 0 bases and J by 0 bases, with 6 bases between. CDR3 length: 14 amino acids. CDR3 in DNA: TGTGCCAGCAGCTTAGCAGACAACTCCTACGAGCAGTACTTC. The encoded protein is CASSLADNSYEQYF.

The chain recombines TRBV5-1 with TRBJ2-1; 11 nucleotides align to TRBD2. The V segment lost 4 bases and the J segment 7 bases; nucleotides outside the gene matches: 7. Looked up from germline, CDR1 is SGHRS and CDR2 is YFSETQ. CDR3 size: 15 residues. Here the CDR3 reads CASSPLAGVWNEQFF. DNA for the CDR3: TGCGCCAGCAGCCCACTAGCGGGAGTATGGAATGAGCAGTTCTTC.

The chain joins TRBV12-3 or TRBV12-4 to TRBJ2-5, with TRBD1 matching over 8 bases. The CDR3 loop spans 15 amino acids. J lost 7 bases, V lost 5 bases, and 12 bases had no gene match. The CDR3 DNA is TGTGCCAGCAGTGTACAGGGGGGAATGGTAGGGACCCAGTACTTC. It is translated as CASSVQGGMVGTQYF.

V usage is TRBV3-1 and J usage is TRBJ2-7; D gene unclear. The CDR3 runs to 18 residues. Germline CDR1 reads LGHDT; CDR2 reads YNNKEL (reference sequence). The V end lost 0 bases, the J end lost 0 bases, and 18 bases lay between the germline ends. CDR3 sequence reads: CASSQDEGLRIHSYEQYF. Written as DNA, the CDR3 is TGTGCCAGCAGCCAAGATGAAGGTTTGCGGATCCACTCCTACGAGCAGTACTTC.

This chain uses TRBV27 with TRBJ2-7, with 7 bases that match TRBD1. Germline V gene sequence: CDR1 MNHEY, CDR2 SMNVEV (reference sequence). Trimming cost V 3 bases and J 5 bases; bases outside gene matches: 4. The CDR3 covers 13 residues. The CDR3 sequence is CASSFHDRDEQYF. The CDR3 DNA reads TGTGCCAGCAGTTTCCACGACAGGGACGAGCAGTACTTC.

This clonotype was recorded a few times. The rearrangement joins TRBV6-5 to TRBJ1-3; D perhaps matches TRBD1 (6 bases). The CDR3 runs to 14 residues. Deletions cut 6 bases from V and 2 bases from J, with 11 bases between. Germline loops: CDR1 MNHEY, CDR2 SVGAGI. DNA of the CDR3: TGTGCCAGCAGGTCTCGGGGGCCTGGAAACACCATATATTTT. Translation gives CASRSRGPGNTIYF.

The chain combines TRBV27 with TRBJ2-1, with TRBD1 matching over 8 bases. The germline V gene encodes CDR1 MNHEY and CDR2 SMNVEV (reference sequence). This CDR3 is built from 12 residues. Germline trimming cut 8 bases from V and 7 bases from J; bases unmatched to any gene: 4. CDR3 sequence: CASAWTGNEQFF. The CDR3 nucleotides are TGTGCCAGCGCCTGGACAGGGAATGAGCAGTTCTTC.

This clonotype appeared a few times. V is TRBV29-1 and J is TRBJ2-3; no reliable D call. Germline CDR1 SQVTM, CDR2 ANQGSEA. V was trimmed by 6 bases and J by 6 bases, leaving 13 bases between them. The CDR3 spans 12 residues. CDR3 sequence: CSVAPADDTQYF. The CDR3 coding sequence is TGCAGCGTAGCGCCGGCCGACGATACGCAGTATTTT.

This clonotype was seen only a few times. The chain couples TRBV20-1 to TRBJ2-5; TRBD1 aligns across 8 bases. Trimming at V came to 1 base and at J to 4 bases, leaving 8 bases not matched to a gene. Per germline, CDR1 DFQATT and CDR2 SNEGSKA (reference sequence). The CDR3 spans 15 residues. Here the CDR3 DNA reads TGCAGTGCTAGAGGGACAGGGACGTACGCAGAGACCCAGTACTTC. This codes for CSARGTGTYAETQYF.

The V and J genes are TRBV12-3 or TRBV12-4 and TRBJ2-5; TRBD2 might be the D (6 bases). The CDR3 is 15 residues long. Trimming pared 5 bases from V and 0 bases from J, leaving 13 bases between. CDR3: CASSTFRGYQETQYF. CDR3 DNA sequence: TGTGCCAGCAGTACATTTCGGGGGTACCAAGAGACCCAGTACTTC.

This rearrangement joins TRBV4-1 to TRBJ2-7; TRBD1 aligns across 7 bases. The CDR3 is 16 residues long. CDR1 MGHRA and CDR2 YSYEKL come from the germline V gene. With 1 base clipped from V and 1 base from J, the junction kept 7 bases outside the gene matches. DNA of the CDR3: TGCGCCAGCAGCCAAGGTAGGGGGCAGCGGTCCTACGAGCAGTACTTC. Protein sequence: CASSQGRGQRSYEQYF.

Comments on this clonotype: A much larger clonotype is one base distant, so this may be a read error. J is TRBJ2-3 and V is TRBV7-2; D gene unclear. CDR1 and CDR2 from the germline V gene are SGHTA and FQGNSA. V dropped 1 base and J dropped 2 bases, with 16 bases sitting between them. This CDR3 spans 17 amino acids. CDR3 coding DNA: TGTGCCAGCAGCTTAGGGGTGACCGCCCAGGCCACAGATACGCAGTATTTT. It specifies CASSLGVTAQATDTQYF.

This clonotype has more than one count but fewer than ten. The rearrangement links TRBV7-2 to TRBJ2-3; D remains unclear. The V end lost 1 base, the J end lost 1 base, and 9 bases lay between the germline ends. This CDR3 contains 15 residues. Looked up from germline, CDR1 is SGHTA and CDR2 is FQGNSA. CDR3 amino acids: CASSLGIVGTDTQYF. The DNA for the CDR3 is TGTGCCAGCAGCTTAGGAATAGTAGGCACAGATACGCAGTATTTT.

This clonotype was detected only a few times. V gene TRBV4-1 combines with J gene TRBJ1-5; 9 bases map to TRBD1. The CDR3 has 17 amino acids. Germline V gene sequence: CDR1 MGHRA, CDR2 YSYEKL. With V trimmed by 3 bases and J by 3 bases, 9 bases remained unmatched. The CDR3 nucleotides read TGCGCCAGCAGCCAGGGTACGGACAGGGGACCCAATCAGCCCCAGCATTTT. It is translated as CASSQGTDRGPNQPQHF.

This clonotype was picked up a small number of times. The genes are TRBV7-9 and TRBJ1-1; D ambiguous. Trimming took off 3 bases at V and 8 bases at J, with 16 bases between the two ends. This CDR3 spans 14 amino acids. The germline CDR1 and CDR2 sequences are SEHNR and FQNEAQ (reference sequence). DNA for the CDR3: TGTGCCAGCAGCTTCTCTAGGTTCGGGCGAGAAGCTTTCTTT. This encodes CASSFSRFGREAFF.